A single sample is the source of the 9 T cell receptor beta chains below, sequenced in a study of OX40 agonist ivuxolimab in advanced cancers. Measured with immunoSEQ multiplex PCR; TCRdb has only the in-frame clones, and not every one. Among 50,000 to 75,000 clones listed, 80% to 90% were seen once. This sample comprised CD4+ or CD8+ T cells sorted from blood, obtained in a trial of the OX40 agonist ivuxolimab. The receptors stem from an adult with an advanced solid tumor such as melanoma, head and neck, liver or kidney cancer.

CDR3 residues: CASSMDSTDTQYF. CDR3 coding DNA: TGTGCCAGCAGTATGGACAGCACAGATACGCAGTATTTT. J is TRBJ2-3 and V is TRBV2; D gene uncertain. The germline CDR1 and CDR2 sequences are SNHLY and FYNNEI. The CDR3 runs 13 residues. V gave up 5 bases and J gave up 0 bases, with 6 bases separating them.

The chain links TRBV4-2 to TRBJ2-3; TRBD2 matches 7 bases. J lost 3 bases, V lost 0 bases, and 9 bases had no gene match. CDR3 length: 17 residues. Per germline, CDR1 LGHNA and CDR2 YNFKEQ. DNA of the CDR3: TGTGCCAGCAGCCAAGATTCGGCGGGAGAGGTGACAGATACGCAGTATTTT. Protein: CASSQDSAGEVTDTQYF.

V and J are TRBV7-2 and TRBJ2-7; TRBD2 might be the D (7 bases). V lost 5 bases and J lost 4, with 18 bases in between. The CDR3 extends over 15 amino acids. Germline-derived CDR1 and CDR2 are SGHTA and FQGNSA. The CDR3 is CASSLGGGGLYEQYF. DNA for the CDR3: TGTGCCAGCAGCCTAGGGGGGGGAGGGCTTTACGAGCAGTACTTC.

The chain recombines TRBV5-1 with TRBJ2-1, with D tentatively TRBD2 (5 bases). Between the trimmed V and J ends, which lost 0 bases and 7 bases, there was a span of 11 bases. Germline V gene lookup returns CDR1 SGHRS and CDR2 YFSETQ. This CDR3 comprises 14 residues. The chain's CDR3 is CASSLGGSVNEQFF. The DNA for the CDR3 is TGCGCCAGCAGCTTGGGGGGTAGCGTAAATGAGCAGTTCTTC. Complete variable domain (other parts from reference TRBV5-1 and TRBJ2-1): KAGVTQTPRYLIKTRGQQVTLSCSPISGHRSVSWYQQTPGQGLQFLFEYFSETQRNKGNFPGRFSGRQFSNSRSEMNVSTLELGDSALYLCASSLGGSVNEQFFGPGTRLTVL.

V is TRBV7-9 and J is TRBJ1-1, with 8 nucleotides matching TRBD1. V lost 5 bases, J lost 5 bases, and 7 bases stayed unmatched. Germline assignment: CDR1 SEHNR and CDR2 FQNEAQ (reference sequence). This CDR3 comprises 14 residues. The DNA for the CDR3 is TGTGCCAGCAGCAGGACAGGGATGGGAACTGAAGCTTTCTTT. Its translation: CASSRTGMGTEAFF.

J is TRBJ2-7 and V is TRBV18; the D gene is possibly TRBD2 (6 bases). The CDR3 length is 14 residues. Trimming stripped 4 bases from V and 3 bases from J, with 13 bases between. CDR1 is KGHSH and CDR2 is LQKENI in the germline V gene. Written as DNA, the CDR3 is TGTGCCAGCTCACTGGAGGGGACCGGCTACGAGCAGTACTTC. As protein: CASSLEGTGYEQYF.

The J gene is TRBJ2-1, the V gene TRBV10-3, with 13 bases fitting TRBD2. Germline V gives CDR1 ENHRY, CDR2 SYGVKD. CDR3 size: 14 residues. V was pared by 3 bases and J by 13 bases, with 6 bases of the junction left unmatched. Here the CDR3 reads CAISDGLAGDYQFF. The CDR3 coding sequence is TGTGCCATCAGTGATGGACTAGCGGGAGATTATCAGTTCTTC.

The J gene is TRBJ1-6, the V gene TRBV19; D remains ambiguous. V lost 6 bases and J lost 5, with 5 bases in between. This CDR3 contains 12 residues. From germline, CDR1 is LNHDA and CDR2 SQIVND (reference sequence). CDR3 sequence: CASSANNSPLHF. CDR3 nucleotides: TGTGCCAGTAGCGCGAATAATTCACCCCTCCACTTT.

This chain links TRBV27 with TRBJ2-7; D could derive from TRBD1 or TRBD2 (5 bases each). CDR1 and CDR2 from the germline V gene are MNHEY and SMNVEV (reference sequence). V lost 2 bases and J 4 bases, leaving 15 bases between the germline ends. The CDR3 is made up of 15 amino acids. The CDR3 DNA is TGTGCCAGCAGTTTAGTGACGGGACCCACTTACGAGCAGTACTTC. This gives the protein CASSLVTGPTYEQYF.